This TCR beta chain is from a study of T-cell memory formation after mild COVID-19 (dated by TCRdb to the early 2020s). Context from the whole study: TCR sequence clusters from the two donors were found to be largely donor specific. Longitudinal TCRalpha and TCRbeta repertoire sequencing tracked T-cell clones expanding and contracting after mild COVID-19 in a couple of donors. Two young, previously healthy adult volunteers made up the cohort, one male and one female.

Sequencer: Illumina NovaSeq 6000. Using 5'RACE with constant-segment primers, TCRalpha and TCRbeta cDNA libraries were constructed, with sample barcodes and unique molecular identifiers added in the process. Trizol reagent was used to extract RNA from every sample. Libraries were amplified in two PCR steps, with a second sample barcode and Illumina TruSeq adapters added in the second step. Sequencing of the libraries was done on an Illumina NovaSeq, producing 2 x 150 bp paired-end reads. The original pipeline was this. The reads were demultiplexed and collapsed into UMI-guided consensus sequences using migec v1.2.7. Using mixcr v2.1.11, the UMI consensuses were aligned to TRA and TRB V and J templates and assembled into clonotypes. Clonotypes were classified as expanded or contracted when called significant by both edgeR and NoisET, with noise models trained on biological replicates. For edgeR calls, the thresholds were a false discovery rate-adjusted p below 0.01 and a log2 fold-change of 1. As an exploratory analysis of dynamics, PCA with hierarchical clustering was applied to max-normalized trajectories of the 1000 most abundant clonotypes. The CD4 or CD8 phenotype of responding clones was assigned using the separately sequenced CD4+ and CD8+ repertoires. The raw public reads went through TCRdb reprocessing: fastp at Q25, MiXCR clone calling, in-frame beta chains kept. Entries that share a CDR3 protein sequence are merged under the most common genes and DNA. TCRdb's processing, not the study's, gives the V and J calls here. The sample yields 80,000 to 130,000 distinct CDR3 sequences; over 8.5% were counted once. Of the sample, about 40% is held by the ten largest clones.

This clonotype has a handful of counts. There is no known antigen for this receptor. Base qualities are not recorded, but no much larger clone differs from it by a single base. General conclusions and limits of the study: Balanced CD4/CD8 phenotypes were observed for clones contracting from day 15 to 85, whereas a bias towards CD4+ was observed for a second wave of clones expanding from day 15 to 37. The second-wave clones that peaked on day 37 were not confirmed to be SARS-CoV-2 specific. Some responding clones were detected in pre-infection memory, suggesting pre-existing cross-reactive memory T cells joined the SARS-CoV-2 response. Contracting CD4+ clones were located mainly in the CM and EM memory subsets, whereas CD8+ clones were found to be enriched in EMRA. Only two mild cases were covered in the study, and larger cohorts including severe cases with pre-infection samples were considered necessary.

V and J are truncated by 4 bases and 3 bases respectively, leaving an intervening sequence of 9 bases. CDR1 is given as MGHRA and CDR2 as YSYEKL, both from the germline V gene. From its cysteine to its phenylalanine, the CDR3 spans 13 amino acids. Only the CDR3 DNA is retained, 39 bases long and in frame from the first base. PBMCs were isolated by Ficoll-Paque density gradient centrifugation. The rearranged chain carries TRBV4-1 and TRBJ1-2, with a tentative D gene TRBD1 over 5 matching bases. Sequenced sample: PBMCs or a T cell subset sorted from them (not recorded which). The source is a man aged 18 to 29 who had mild COVID-19 (a few samples of this study predate the infection). The sample titles of this study are shuffled in the database, so cell type and time point are left out; the donor was told from shared clones. For the CDR3, the sequence is CASSPLTDYGYTF. The nucleotide sequence is TGCGCCAGCAGCCCGCTGACAGACTATGGCTACACCTTC.